The sequence of this T cell receptor beta chain was determined in a study of cytomegalovirus exposure and HLA in healthy donors. The V gene end was trimmed by 6 bases and the J gene end by 4 bases; junction bases not matched to a gene: 7. Per the germline V gene, CDR1 is SQVTM and CDR2 is ANQGSEA. The CDR3 contains 13 residues. PCR was performed using 60 Vbeta and 13 Jbeta primers. Data came from immunoSEQ multiplex PCR; TCRdb stores just in-frame clones and leaves some out. The sample holds around 150,000 clones, 75% to 80% seen once. The sample consisted of PBMCs. This sequence originates from a man aged 50 or older in good health and CMV-seropositive. The chain is built from TRBV29-1 and TRBJ1-1; TRBD1 agrees at 8 bases. The CDR3 coding sequence is TGCAGCGTGGACGACAGGGGAGGCACTGAAGCTTTCTTT. As protein: CSVDDRGGTEAFF.